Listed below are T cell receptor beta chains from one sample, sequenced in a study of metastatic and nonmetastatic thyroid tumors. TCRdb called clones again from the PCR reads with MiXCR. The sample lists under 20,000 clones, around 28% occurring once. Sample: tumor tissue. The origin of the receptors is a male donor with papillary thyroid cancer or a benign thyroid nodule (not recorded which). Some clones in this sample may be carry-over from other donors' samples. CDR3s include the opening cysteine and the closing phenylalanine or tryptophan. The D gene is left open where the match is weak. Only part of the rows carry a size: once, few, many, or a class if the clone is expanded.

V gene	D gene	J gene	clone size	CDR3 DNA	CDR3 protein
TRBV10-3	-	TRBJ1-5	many	TGTGCCATCAGTGATCTCGGCCAGGGGCAGCCCCAGCATTTT	CAISDLGQGQPQHF
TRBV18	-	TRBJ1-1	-	TGTGCCAGCTCCCTCTCAGGGAACACTGAAGCTTTCTTT	CASSLSGNTEAFF
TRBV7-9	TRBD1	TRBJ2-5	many	TGTGCCAGCAGCCCAACAGGGGCCTTCGGACAAGAGACCCAGTACTTC	CASSPTGAFGQETQYF
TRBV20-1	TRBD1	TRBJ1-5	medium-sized	TGCAGTGCTAGCGACAGGGGAAGCGTTAGTCAGCCCCAGCATTTT	CSASDRGSVSQPQHF
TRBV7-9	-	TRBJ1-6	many	TGTGCCAGCAGCGAAGGACAAGCTAATTCACCCCTCCACTTT	CASSEGQANSPLHF
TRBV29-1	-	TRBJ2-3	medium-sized	TGCAGCGTTGCTCAAATGAGACTTGAGGTATCCGATACGCAGTATTTT	CSVAQMRLEVSDTQYF
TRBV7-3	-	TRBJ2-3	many	TGTGCCAGCAGCACAGGGGGGGGCACGGCAGATACGCAGTATTTT	CASSTGGGTADTQYF
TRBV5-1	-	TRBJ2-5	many	TGCGCCAGCAGCTTGGCTGGGGGAGAGGTGACCCAGTACTTC	CASSLAGGEVTQYF
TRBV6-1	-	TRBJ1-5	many	TGTGCCAGCAGTGAAGGGGGACTGGGGCATCAGCCCCAGCATTTT	CASSEGGLGHQPQHF
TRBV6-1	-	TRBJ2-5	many	TGTGCCAGCTCAAAAACCGGGGGAGGTGGGGAGACCCAGTACTTC	CASSKTGGGGETQYF
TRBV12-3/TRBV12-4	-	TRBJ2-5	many	TGTGCCAGCGGATGGACCACCCAAGAGACCCAGTACTTC	CASGWTTQETQYF
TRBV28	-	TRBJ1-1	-	TGTGCCAGCAGGGGACGGCCAGAAGCTTTATTT	CASRGRPEALF
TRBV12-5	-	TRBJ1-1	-	TGTGCTAGTGGTATAGATAAATCCGGGGGGGGCACTGAAGCTTTGTTT	CASGIDKSGGGTEALF
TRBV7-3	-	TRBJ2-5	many	TGTGCCAGCAGCTTATACAGTCAAGAGACCCAGTACTTC	CASSLYSQETQYF
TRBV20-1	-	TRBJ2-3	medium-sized	TGCAGTGCTAGAGAGACAGATACGCAGTATTTT	CSARETDTQYF
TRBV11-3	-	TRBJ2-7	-	TGTGCCAGCCAGACCGGACGGAGCTCCTACGAGCAGTACTTC	CASQTGRSSYEQYF
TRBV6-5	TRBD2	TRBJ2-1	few	TGTGCCAGCAGTTACTCCGGACTAGCGGGAGTTTACAATGAGCAGTTCTTC	CASSYSGLAGVYNEQFF
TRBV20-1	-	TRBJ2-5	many	TGCAGTGTTCCGGAGGGACAGTTAGAGACCCAGTACTTC	CSVPEGQLETQYF
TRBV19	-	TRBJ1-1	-	TGTGCCAGTAGTATCCCAGGCGCCCGGAACACTGAAGCTTTCTTT	CASSIPGARNTEAFF
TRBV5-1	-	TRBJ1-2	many	TGCGCCAGCAGCTTGGGATCGGGGATCTATGGCTACACCTTC	CASSLGSGIYGYTF
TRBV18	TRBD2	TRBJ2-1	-	TGTGCCAGCTCATCCTCGAGCGGGAGGGCTTCCTACAATGAGCAGTTCTTC	CASSSSSGRASYNEQFF
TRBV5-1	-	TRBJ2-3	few	TGTGCCAGCAGCTTGGCGGTTAATCAGCCCCAGTATTTT	CASSLAVNQPQYF
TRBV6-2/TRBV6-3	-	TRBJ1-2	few	TGTGCCAGCCACGGAAGGGGTCGACCGTCCTATGGCTACACCTTC	CASHGRGRPSYGYTF
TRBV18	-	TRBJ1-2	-	TGTGCCAGCTCACCACCGAACGGGGGAAACTATGGCTACACCTTC	CASSPPNGGNYGYTF
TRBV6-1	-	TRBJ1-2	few	TGTGCCAGCAGTTTTAGTTCAGGCCCCTCTGGCTACACCTTC	CASSFSSGPSGYTF
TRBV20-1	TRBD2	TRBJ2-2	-	TGCAGTGCTAGAGATCCTAGCGGGAGGGCCTCTGGGACCGGGGAGCTGTTTTTT	CSARDPSGRASGTGELFF
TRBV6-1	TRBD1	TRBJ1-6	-	TGTGCCAGCAGTCGTAAGAGGGACAGTTCTGATTCACCCCTCCACTTT	CASSRKRDSSDSPLHF
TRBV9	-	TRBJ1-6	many	TGTGCCAGCAGCGTTCAATACTATAATTCACCCCTCCACTTT	CASSVQYYNSPLHF
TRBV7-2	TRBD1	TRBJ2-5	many	TGTGCCAGCAGCCCTCGGACAGGGTCGGAGACCCAGTACTTC	CASSPRTGSETQYF
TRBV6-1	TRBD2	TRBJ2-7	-	TGTGCCAGCAGGGCCGCATGGGGCGGGAGCTCCTACGAGCAGTACTTC	CASRAAWGGSSYEQYF
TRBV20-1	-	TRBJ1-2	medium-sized	TGCAGTGCGACCAGGGACCCCTCTAACTATGGCTACACCTTC	CSATRDPSNYGYTF
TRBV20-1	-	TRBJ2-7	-	TGCAGTGCCCCTTTCCAGGGGATCCACGAGCAGTACTTC	CSAPFQGIHEQYF
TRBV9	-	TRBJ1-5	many	TGTGCCAGCAGTAGGGCGATCAATCAGCCCCAGCATTTT	CASSRAINQPQHF
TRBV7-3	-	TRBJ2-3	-	TGTGCCAGCAGCCCTCTCCCGGTGGGAACGCAGTATTTT	CASSPLPVGTQYF
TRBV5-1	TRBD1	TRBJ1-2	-	TGCTCCAGCAGTCCGGGACAGGGGGAGGTGTATGGCCACACCTTC	CSSSPGQGEVYGHTF
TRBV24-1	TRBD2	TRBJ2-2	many	TGTGCCACCAGTGATCGACTAGCGGGGTACGCGAACACCGGGGAGCTGTTTTTT	CATSDRLAGYANTGELFF
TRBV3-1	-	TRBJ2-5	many	TGTGCCAGCAGCCTGGTTCAGAGGGGAGAGACCCAGTACTTC	CASSLVQRGETQYF